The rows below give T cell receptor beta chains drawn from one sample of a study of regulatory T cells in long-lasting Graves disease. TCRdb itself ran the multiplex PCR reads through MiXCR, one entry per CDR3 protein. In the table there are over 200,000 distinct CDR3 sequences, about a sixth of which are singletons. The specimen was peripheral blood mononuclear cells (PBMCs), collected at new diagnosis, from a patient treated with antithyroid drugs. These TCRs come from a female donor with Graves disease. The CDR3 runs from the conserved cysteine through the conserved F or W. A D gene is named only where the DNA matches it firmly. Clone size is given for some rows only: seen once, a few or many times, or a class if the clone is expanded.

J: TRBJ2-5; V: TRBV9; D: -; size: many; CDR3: CASSVGESGRMEETQYF; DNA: TGTGCCAGCAGCGTAGGAGAGAGCGGGCGGATGGAGGAGACCCAGTACTTC
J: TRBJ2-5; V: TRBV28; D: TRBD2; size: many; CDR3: CATTLGAGVIEETQYF; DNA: TGTGCCACCACCCTTGGGGCGGGAGTAATTGAAGAGACCCAGTACTTC
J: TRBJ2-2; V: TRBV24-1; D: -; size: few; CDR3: CATSDWGPPGELFF; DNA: TGTGCCACCAGTGACTGGGGCCCCCCCGGGGAGCTGTTTTTT
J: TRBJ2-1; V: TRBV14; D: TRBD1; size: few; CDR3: CASSRLQGPQQFF; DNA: TGTGCCAGCAGCCGGTTACAGGGGCCCCAGCAGTTCTTC
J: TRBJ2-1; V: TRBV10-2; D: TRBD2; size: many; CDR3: CASNPTSGSVHEQFF; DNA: TGCGCCAGCAACCCGACTAGCGGGAGTGTCCATGAGCAGTTCTTC
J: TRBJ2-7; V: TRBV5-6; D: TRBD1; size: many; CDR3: CASSSGTADEQYF; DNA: TGTGCCAGCAGCTCGGGGACAGCCGACGAGCAGTACTTC
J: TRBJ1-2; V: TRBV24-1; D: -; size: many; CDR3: CATSDGRADYYGYTF; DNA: TGTGCCACCAGTGATGGACGGGCAGATTACTATGGCTACACCTTC
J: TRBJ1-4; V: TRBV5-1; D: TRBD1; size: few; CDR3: CASSKGQDGANEKLFF; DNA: TGCGCCAGCAGCAAGGGACAGGACGGCGCTAATGAAAAACTGTTTTTT
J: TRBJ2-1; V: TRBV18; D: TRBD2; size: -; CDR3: CASSWTSGSLDEQFF; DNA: TGTGCCAGCTCCTGGACTAGCGGGAGTCTTGATGAGCAGTTCTTC
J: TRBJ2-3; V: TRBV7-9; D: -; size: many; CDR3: CASRTSGTDTQYF; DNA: TGTGCCAGCAGAACCTCGGGCACAGATACGCAGTATTTT
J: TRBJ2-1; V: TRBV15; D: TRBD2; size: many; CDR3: CATRGEGTSGRSEQFF; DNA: TGTGCCACCAGGGGAGAAGGGACTAGCGGGAGAAGCGAGCAGTTCTTC
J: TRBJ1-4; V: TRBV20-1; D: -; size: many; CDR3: CSAREEGGWNEKLFF; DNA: TGCAGTGCTAGAGAGGAGGGAGGATGGAATGAAAAACTGTTTTTT
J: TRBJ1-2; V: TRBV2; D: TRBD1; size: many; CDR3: CASRTGNANYGYTF; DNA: TGTGCCAGCAGGACAGGGAACGCTAACTATGGCTACACCTTC
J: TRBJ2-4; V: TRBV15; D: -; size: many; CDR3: CATSRDLNRENIQYF; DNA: TGTGCCACCAGCAGAGATCTAAATCGGGAAAACATTCAGTACTTC
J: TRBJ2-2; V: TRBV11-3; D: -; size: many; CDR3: CASSLSGVYTGELFF; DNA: TGTGCCAGCAGCTTATCAGGCGTGTACACCGGGGAGCTGTTTTTT
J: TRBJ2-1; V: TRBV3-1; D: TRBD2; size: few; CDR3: CASSQPTSGEQFF; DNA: TGTGCCAGCAGCCAACCGACTAGCGGGGAGCAGTTCTTC
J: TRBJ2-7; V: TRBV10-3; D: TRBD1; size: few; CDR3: CAISGTGNYEQYF; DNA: TGTGCCATCAGTGGGACAGGGAACTACGAGCAGTACTTC
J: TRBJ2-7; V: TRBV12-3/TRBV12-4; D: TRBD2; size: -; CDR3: CASSLGPGLALYEQYF; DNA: TGTGCCAGCAGTTTAGGGCCGGGACTAGCCCTTTACGAGCAGTACTTC
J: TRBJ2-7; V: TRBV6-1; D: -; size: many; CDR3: CASSPLGPYYEQYF; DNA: TGTGCCAGCAGTCCCCTGGGTCCGTACTACGAGCAGTACTTC
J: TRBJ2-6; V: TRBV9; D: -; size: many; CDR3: CASSVESSGANVLTF; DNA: TGTGCCAGCAGCGTAGAGTCTTCTGGGGCCAACGTCCTGACTTTC
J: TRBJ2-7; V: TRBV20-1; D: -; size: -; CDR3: CSASEGTYEQYF; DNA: TGCAGTGCCTCGGAAGGGACCTACGAGCAGTACTTC
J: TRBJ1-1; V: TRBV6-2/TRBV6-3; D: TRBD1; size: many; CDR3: CASSQDRAREAFF; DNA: TGTGCCAGCAGTCAGGACAGGGCCAGGGAAGCTTTCTTT